The TCR beta chain described here comes from a study of cytomegalovirus exposure and HLA in healthy donors. The study's findings and limits: The authors reported that TCR beta sequences could predict HLA-A and HLA-B alleles. These predictions were accurate for most subjects in the first cohort.

V was clipped by 6 bases and J by 1 base, with 8 bases between them. This CDR3 is built from 13 residues. Germline V gene lookup returns CDR1 MNHEY and CDR2 SMNVEV (reference sequence). In the case of this clone: The antigen is unknown.

The study ran its PCR with 60 Vbeta and 13 Jbeta primers. The data were produced by immunoSEQ multiplex PCR, yet TCRdb's version contains in-frame clones alone and is incomplete. The sample contains 150,000 or so clones, approximately 78% of which appear only once. This sequence was found in a man aged 40-49 years in good health and CMV-seropositive. The sequencing sample was made of PBMCs. The chain has TRBV27 and TRBJ2-3; D is undetermined. Here the CDR3 DNA reads TGTGCCAGCAGCACTCCCCGCACAGATACGCAGTATTTT. Its translation: CASSTPRTDTQYF.